This T cell receptor beta chain stems from a study of CD8 T cells in Susac syndrome. Trimming took off 0 bases at V and 2 bases at J, with 14 bases between the two ends. The CDR3 extends over 16 amino acids. Germline V gives CDR1 SGDLS, CDR2 YYNGEE. The patients who served as multiple sclerosis controls were treatment-naive and had stable or active relapsing-remitting disease that fulfilled the revised McDonald criteria. Random hexamers were used to reverse transcribe the RNA input (about 0.5 to 1 ug). immunoSEQ multiplex PCR amplified TCR beta CDR3 across 54 Vbeta, 13 Jbeta. MiXCR, run by TCRdb on the immunoSEQ multiplex PCR reads, gives a single entry per CDR3 protein. The sample shows about 300,000 distinct CDR3 sequences, approximately 90% of them seen only once.

The sequence came from a human donor with multiple sclerosis. Input material: CD8+ T cells from PBMCs. The chain employs TRBV9 and TRBJ1-1, with D possibly being TRBD1 (5 bases). CDR3 in DNA: TGTGCCAGCAGCGTAGTGGGGTCGACAGTTAACACTGAAGCTTTCTTT. Residues: CASSVVGSTVNTEAFF.